This T cell receptor (beta chain) was sequenced for a study of T cell changes during pregnancy in multiple sclerosis. Generated by immunoSEQ multiplex PCR, the TCRdb table keeps only in-frame clones and is missing some. Here the sample spans 40,000 to 55,000 clones, about 93% being singletons. This sample comprised CD4+ T cells from peripheral blood mononuclear cells, obtained in the second trimester of pregnancy. This receptor was taken from a female donor with multiple sclerosis, enrolled in a pregnancy study.

The CDR3 region has the DNA TGTGCCAGCAGTCCGGTTTCGGGGATTGGCGAAAAACTGTTTTTT. Protein product: CASSPVSGIGEKLFF. The genes are TRBV27 and TRBJ1-4; D ambiguous. V lost 5 bases and J lost 8, with 18 bases in between. In germline, CDR1 is MNHEY, CDR2 SMNVEV (reference sequence). CDR3 length equals 15 residues. The whole variable domain, filled in from reference TRBV27 and TRBJ1-4, reads EAQVTQNPRYLITVTGKKLTVTCSQNMNHEYMSWYRQDPGLGLRQIYYSMNVEVTDKGDVPEGYKVSRKEKRNFPLILESPSPNQTSLYFCASSPVSGIGEKLFFGSGTQLSVL.